This T cell receptor beta chain was sequenced for a study of blood T cell repertoires in COVID-19. Study-level information: Some COVID-19 samples were acute and others convalescent; all came from the United States, Italy and Spain. Sample material is recorded as cDNA or gDNA derived from T cells, B-cell-depleted T cells, or PBMCs.

Germline trimming cut 4 bases from V and 2 bases from J; bases unmatched to any gene: 12. The germline V gene has CDR1 SGHRS and CDR2 YFSETQ. CDR3 length: 17 residues. Original methodology: Reference gene primers were amplified, and this amplification served to estimate nucleated cell counts. TCRdb keeps only in-frame clones here, not all; method: immunoSEQ multiplex PCR. That table supplies the V and J calls and clone size; D and trimming were determined from the DNA. The sample has over 100,000 clones, approximately 80% seen once. The chain couples TRBV5-1 to TRBJ2-3, with 8 bases aligning to TRBD2. What was sequenced was peripheral blood. The origin of this receptor is a woman aged 45-59 years with acute or convalescent COVID-19. In nucleotides, the CDR3 is TGCGCCAGCAGCACTGGGCGGGGGGCCGGGAACACAGATACGCAGTATTTT. Amino acids: CASSTGRGAGNTDTQYF.